This T cell receptor (beta chain) was identified during a study of T cell repertoires in cytomegalovirus infection (dated by TCRdb to 2018 to 2020). Regarding the study in general: Alongside well-studied HLA-B-restricted epitopes, the peptide stimulations were aimed at recently identified HLA-C-restricted CMV epitopes, whose presentation resists viral immunomodulation. Donor HLA type was relevant to the analysis, because carriage of CMV infection together with the matching HLA type was indicated by public TCR beta signatures. Points the paper makes about the study in general: In the ex vivo response, HLA-C-restricted CMV-specific TCR beta clonotypes were dominant, and in two of eight donors the single most frequent clonotype came from this HLA-C-restricted group. In both this cohort and an independent roughly 400-donor cohort, the cumulative frequency of public TCR beta family members distinguished carriers of CMV infection plus the relevant HLA type.

For this chain, trimming is 8 bases at the V end and 8 bases at the J end, and the number of junction bases without a gene match is 1. Measured from the cysteine to the phenylalanine, the CDR3 is 11 residues long. Of all the DNA, just the CDR3 is kept, 33 bases in frame from base 1. CDR1 LNHDA and CDR2 SQIVND are derived from the germline V gene (reference sequence). Sequenced using an Illumina HiSeq 1500. Using fastp trimming at Q25 and MiXCR clonotype assembly, TCRdb reanalyzed the public sequencing data and kept in-frame beta chains. Every distinct CDR3 protein forms one entry, paired with its most common genes and DNA. This sample is represented by some 590,000 distinct CDR3 sequences; under 45% of them were singletons. The top ten constitute around 50% of the sample. The treatment or condition label here, explained by the study, means: in vitro stimulation with specific CMV peptide epitopes to enrich CMV-specific T cells.

This clonotype was recorded at least ten times. The target of this receptor is not known. No base qualities exist here, and no much larger clone lies one base off it. The V gene is TRBV19 and the J gene is TRBJ2-3, and 10 junctional nucleotides match TRBD1. This TCR derives from a human donor in good health (CMV status not recorded). Some clones in this sample may be carry-over from other donors' samples. This specimen was cultured PBMCs, taken from culture after CMV antigen stimulation. The DNA reads TGTGCCAGTCGGACAGGGGGTACGCAGTATTTT. Translated, this is CASRTGGTQYF.